This T cell receptor (beta chain) was documented in a study of T cells in Graves' hyperthyroidism and ophthalmopathy. TCR beta CDR3 regions were amplified from RNA transcripts. HTBI primers were the set used in a first-round RT-PCR of the TCR CDR3. A single record per CDR3 protein comes from TCRdb applying MiXCR to the multiplex PCR reads. The sample holds a few hundred thousand distinct CDR3 sequences, under 15% seen once. Hyperthyroidism of Graves' type that showed no ophthalmopathy progression within 18 months was stable. The study based diagnoses on clinical symptoms, serum thyroxine and TRAb, thyroid ultrasound and orbital computed tomography. There are a few counts of this clonotype. CDR1 SGHRS and CDR2 YFSETQ come from the germline V gene. The CDR3 is made up of 14 amino acids. J gave up 2 bases and V 4 bases, and 3 bases lay outside the gene matches.

The sequenced sample was blood. This chain connects TRBV5-1 to TRBJ2-1; 7 bases align to TRBD1. The source is a woman aged 18 to 35 with Graves' hyperthyroidism. The CDR3, as DNA: TGCGCCAGCAGCGACGGGACAGCCTACAATGAGCAGTTCTTC. Protein sequence: CASSDGTAYNEQFF.